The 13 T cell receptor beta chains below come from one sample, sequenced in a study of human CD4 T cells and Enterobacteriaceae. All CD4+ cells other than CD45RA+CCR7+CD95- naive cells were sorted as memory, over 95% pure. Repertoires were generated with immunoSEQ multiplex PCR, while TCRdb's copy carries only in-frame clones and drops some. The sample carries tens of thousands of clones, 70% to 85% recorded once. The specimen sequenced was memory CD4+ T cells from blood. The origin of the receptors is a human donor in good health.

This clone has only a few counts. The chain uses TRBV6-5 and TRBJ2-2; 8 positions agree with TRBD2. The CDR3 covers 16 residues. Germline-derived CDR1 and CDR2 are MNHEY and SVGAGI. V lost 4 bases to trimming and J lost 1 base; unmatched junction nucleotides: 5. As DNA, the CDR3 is TGTGCCAGCAGTTCTCGGACTAGCCAGAACACCGGGGAGCTGTTTTTT. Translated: CASSSRTSQNTGELFF.

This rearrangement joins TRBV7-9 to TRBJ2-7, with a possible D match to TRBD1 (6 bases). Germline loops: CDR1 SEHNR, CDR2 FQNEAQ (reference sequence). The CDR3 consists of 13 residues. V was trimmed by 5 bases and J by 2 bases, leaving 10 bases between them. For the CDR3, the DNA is TGTGCCAGCAGCCCACAGGGTACCTACGAGCAGTACTTC. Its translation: CASSPQGTYEQYF.

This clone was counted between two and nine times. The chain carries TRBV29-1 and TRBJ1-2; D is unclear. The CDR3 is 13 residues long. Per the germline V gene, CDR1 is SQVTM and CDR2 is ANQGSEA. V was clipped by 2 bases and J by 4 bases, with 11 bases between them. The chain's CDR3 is CSVESETRYGYTF. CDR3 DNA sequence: TGCAGCGTTGAATCGGAGACCCGCTATGGCTACACCTTC. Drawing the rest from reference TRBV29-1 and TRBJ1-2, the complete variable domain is SAVISQKPSRDICQRGTSLTIQCQVDSQVTMMFWYRQQPGQSLTLIATANQGSEATYESGFVIDKFPISRPNLTFSTLTVSNMSPEDSSIYLCSVESETRYGYTFGSGTRLTVV.

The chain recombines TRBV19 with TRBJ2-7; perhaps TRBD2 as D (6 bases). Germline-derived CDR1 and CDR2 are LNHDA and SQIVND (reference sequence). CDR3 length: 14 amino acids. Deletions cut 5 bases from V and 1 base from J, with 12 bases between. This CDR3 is CASSAGTWSYEQYF. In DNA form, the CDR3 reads TGTGCCAGTAGTGCCGGGACTTGGTCCTACGAGCAGTACTTC.

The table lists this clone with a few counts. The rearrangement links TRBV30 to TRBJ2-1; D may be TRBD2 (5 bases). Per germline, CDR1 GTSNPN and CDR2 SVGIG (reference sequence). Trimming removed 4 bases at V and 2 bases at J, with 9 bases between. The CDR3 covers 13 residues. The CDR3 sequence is CAWTRATYNEQFF. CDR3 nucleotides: TGTGCCTGGACGCGGGCCACCTACAATGAGCAGTTCTTC.

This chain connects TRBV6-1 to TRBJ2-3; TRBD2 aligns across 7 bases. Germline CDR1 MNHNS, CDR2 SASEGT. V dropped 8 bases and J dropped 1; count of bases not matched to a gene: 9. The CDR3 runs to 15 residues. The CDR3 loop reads CASSPLATGTDTQYF. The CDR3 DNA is TGTGCCAGCTCCCCACTAGCGACTGGCACAGATACGCAGTATTTT.

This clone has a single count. CDR3 protein: CASSFSGRGTGELFF. The CDR3, as DNA: TGTGCCAGCAGCTTTAGCGGGAGGGGCACCGGGGAGCTGTTTTTT. The chain carries TRBV11-3 and TRBJ2-2; 11 bases are shared with TRBD2. V lost 3 bases and J lost 4; bases outside the gene matches: 1. Germline CDR1 is SGHNT and CDR2 is YENEEA. The CDR3 sequence is 15 residues long.

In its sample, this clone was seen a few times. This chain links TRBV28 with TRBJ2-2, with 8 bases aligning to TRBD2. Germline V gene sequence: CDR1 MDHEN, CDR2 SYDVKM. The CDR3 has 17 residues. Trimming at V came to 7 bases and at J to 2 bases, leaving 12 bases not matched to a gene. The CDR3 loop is CASTNRKRGGNTGELFF. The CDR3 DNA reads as TGTGCCAGCACCAATCGAAAACGGGGGGGAAACACCGGGGAGCTGTTTTTT.

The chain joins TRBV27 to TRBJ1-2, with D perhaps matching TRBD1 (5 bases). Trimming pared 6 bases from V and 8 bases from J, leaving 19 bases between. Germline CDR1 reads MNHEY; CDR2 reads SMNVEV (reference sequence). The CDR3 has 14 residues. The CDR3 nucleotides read TGTGCCAGCAGCCCCGGGACCCCAATGAGGGGCTACACCTTC. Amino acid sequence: CASSPGTPMRGYTF.

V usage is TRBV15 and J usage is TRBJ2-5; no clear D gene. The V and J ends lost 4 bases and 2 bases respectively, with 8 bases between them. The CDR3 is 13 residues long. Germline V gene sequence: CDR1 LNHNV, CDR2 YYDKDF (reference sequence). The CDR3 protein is CATSKLIQETQYF. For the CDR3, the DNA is TGTGCCACCAGCAAACTTATTCAAGAGACCCAGTACTTC.

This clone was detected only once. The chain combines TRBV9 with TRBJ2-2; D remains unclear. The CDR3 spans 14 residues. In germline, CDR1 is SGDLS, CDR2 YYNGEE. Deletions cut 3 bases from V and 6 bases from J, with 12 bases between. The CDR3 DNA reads TGTGCCAGCAGCGAGGGCGTCCCCCCCGGGGAGCTGTTTTTT. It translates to CASSEGVPPGELFF.

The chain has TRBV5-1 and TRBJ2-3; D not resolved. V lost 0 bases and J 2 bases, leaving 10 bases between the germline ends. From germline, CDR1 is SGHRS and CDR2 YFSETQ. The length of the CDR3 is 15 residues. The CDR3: CASSLGAPTTDTQYF. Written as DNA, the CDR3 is TGCGCCAGCAGCTTGGGTGCGCCGACCACAGATACGCAGTATTTT.

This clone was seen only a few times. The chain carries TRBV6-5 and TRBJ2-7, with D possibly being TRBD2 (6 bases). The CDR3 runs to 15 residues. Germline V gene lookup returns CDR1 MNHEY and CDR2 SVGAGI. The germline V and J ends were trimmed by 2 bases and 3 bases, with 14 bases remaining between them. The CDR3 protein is CASSYRGGAYYEQYF. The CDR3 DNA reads TGTGCCAGCAGTTACAGGGGAGGTGCCTACTACGAGCAGTACTTC.